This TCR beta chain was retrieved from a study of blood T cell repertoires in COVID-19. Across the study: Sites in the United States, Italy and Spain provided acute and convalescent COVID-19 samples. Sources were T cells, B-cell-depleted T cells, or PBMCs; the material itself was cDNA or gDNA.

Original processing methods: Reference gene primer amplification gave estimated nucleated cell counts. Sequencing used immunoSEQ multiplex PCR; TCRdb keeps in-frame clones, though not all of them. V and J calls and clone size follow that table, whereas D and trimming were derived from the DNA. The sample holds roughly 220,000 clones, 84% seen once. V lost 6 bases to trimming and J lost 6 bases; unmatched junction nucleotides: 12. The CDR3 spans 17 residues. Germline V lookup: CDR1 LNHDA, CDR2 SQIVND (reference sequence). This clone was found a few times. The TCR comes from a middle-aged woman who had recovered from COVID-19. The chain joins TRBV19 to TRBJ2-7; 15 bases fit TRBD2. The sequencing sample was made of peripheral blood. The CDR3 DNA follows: TGTGCCAGTAGCGGACTAGCGGGGGGGAACCTGGAGTCCGAGCAGTACTTC. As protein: CASSGLAGGNLESEQYF.